The clone carrying this TCR beta chain was detected many times. Antigen specificity is unknown. This entry comes from a study of neurological immune-mediated disorders. Sorted libraries drew on around 1 million CD4+ or CD8+ T cells. Overall study results and limits: The most TCR clonal expansion was seen in HTLV-1-associated myelopathy, whereas the least was seen in multiple sclerosis, below the level in healthy controls. None of the CDR3 amino acid sequences of expanded clones were shared across subjects, and this suggested private repertoires in all groups.

CDR1 is DFQATT, CDR2 SNEGSKA, per germline (reference sequence). The CDR3 is 15 residues long. The V and J ends lost 0 bases and 5 bases respectively, with 14 bases between them. The cDNA was synthesized by 5'RACE incorporating 10-nucleotide random UMIs. MiXCR, run by TCRdb on the 5' RACE reads, gives a single entry per CDR3 protein. The sample shows about 14,000 distinct CDR3 sequences, roughly an eighth of them seen only once. This chain connects TRBV20-1 to TRBJ2-1; D might be TRBD1 (6 bases). Sequenced sample: CD8+ T cells from blood. This receptor was identified in a female donor with HTLV-1-associated myelopathy (HAM/TSP). The CDR3 here is CSARDGASGDNEQFF. As DNA, the CDR3 is TGCAGTGCTAGAGATGGGGCCTCAGGGGACAATGAGCAGTTCTTC.